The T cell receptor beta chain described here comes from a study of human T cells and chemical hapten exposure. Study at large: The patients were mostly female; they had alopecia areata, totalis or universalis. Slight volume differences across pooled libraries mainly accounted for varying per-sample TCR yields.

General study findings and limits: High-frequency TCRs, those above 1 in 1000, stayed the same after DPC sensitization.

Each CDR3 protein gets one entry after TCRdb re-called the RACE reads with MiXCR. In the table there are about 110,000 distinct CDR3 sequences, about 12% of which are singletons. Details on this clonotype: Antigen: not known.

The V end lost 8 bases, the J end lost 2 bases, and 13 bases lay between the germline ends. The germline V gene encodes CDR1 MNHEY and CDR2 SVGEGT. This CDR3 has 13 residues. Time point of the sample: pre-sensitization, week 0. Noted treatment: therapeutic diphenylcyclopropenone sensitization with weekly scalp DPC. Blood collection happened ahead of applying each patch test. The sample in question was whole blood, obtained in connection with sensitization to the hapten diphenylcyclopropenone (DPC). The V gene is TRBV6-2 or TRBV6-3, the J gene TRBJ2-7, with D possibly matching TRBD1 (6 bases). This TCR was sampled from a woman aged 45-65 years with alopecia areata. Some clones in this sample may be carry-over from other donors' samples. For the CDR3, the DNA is TGTGCCAGCCGCTGGACAGCCACCTACGAGCAGTACTTC. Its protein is CASRWTATYEQYF.